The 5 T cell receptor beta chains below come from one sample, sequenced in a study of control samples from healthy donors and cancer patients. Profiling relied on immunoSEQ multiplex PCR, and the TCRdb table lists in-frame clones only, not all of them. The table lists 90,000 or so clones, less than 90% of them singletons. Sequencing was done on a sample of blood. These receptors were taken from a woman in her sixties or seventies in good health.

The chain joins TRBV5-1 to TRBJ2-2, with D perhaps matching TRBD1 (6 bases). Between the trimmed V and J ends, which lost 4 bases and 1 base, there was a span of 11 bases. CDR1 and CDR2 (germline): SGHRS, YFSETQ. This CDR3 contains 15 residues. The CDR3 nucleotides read TGCGCCAGCAGCGGATCGACAGGGAACACCGGGGAGCTGTTTTTT. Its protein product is CASSGSTGNTGELFF. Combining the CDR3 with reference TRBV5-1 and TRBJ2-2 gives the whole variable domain KAGVTQTPRYLIKTRGQQVTLSCSPISGHRSVSWYQQTPGQGLQFLFEYFSETQRNKGNFPGRFSGRQFSNSRSEMNVSTLELGDSALYLCASSGSTGNTGELFFGEGSRLTVL.

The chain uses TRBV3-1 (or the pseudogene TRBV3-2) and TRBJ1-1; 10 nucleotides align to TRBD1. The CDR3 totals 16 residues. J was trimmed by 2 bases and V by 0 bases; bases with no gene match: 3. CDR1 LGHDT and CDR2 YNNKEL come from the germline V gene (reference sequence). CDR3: CASSQERDRGNTEAFF. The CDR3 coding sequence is TGTGCCAGCAGCCAAGAACGGGACAGGGGCAACACTGAAGCTTTCTTT.

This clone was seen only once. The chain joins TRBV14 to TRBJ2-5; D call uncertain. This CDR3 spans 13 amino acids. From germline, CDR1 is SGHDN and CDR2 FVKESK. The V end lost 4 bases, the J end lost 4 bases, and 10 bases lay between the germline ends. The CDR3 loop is CASSPTSRETQYF. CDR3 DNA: TGTGCCAGCAGCCCTACCTCGAGAGAGACCCAGTACTTC.

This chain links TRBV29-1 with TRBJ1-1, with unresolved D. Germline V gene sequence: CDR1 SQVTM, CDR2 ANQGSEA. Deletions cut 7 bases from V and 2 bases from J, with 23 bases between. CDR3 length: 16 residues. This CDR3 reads CSAASGEPRRNTEAFF. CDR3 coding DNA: TGCAGCGCTGCTAGCGGGGAGCCGCGGCGAAACACTGAAGCTTTCTTT.

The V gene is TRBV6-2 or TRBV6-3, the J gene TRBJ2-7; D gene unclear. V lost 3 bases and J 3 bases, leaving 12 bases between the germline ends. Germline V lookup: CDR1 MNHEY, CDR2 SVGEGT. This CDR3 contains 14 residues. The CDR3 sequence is CASSYSGVNYEQYF. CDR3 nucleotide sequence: TGTGCCAGCAGTTATTCTGGGGTGAACTACGAGCAGTACTTC.